The next 7 T cell receptor beta chains were all read from a single sample in a study of siplizumab effects on memory and regulatory T cells. The method was immunoSEQ multiplex PCR; TCRdb's version includes in-frame clones alone and lacks a portion of them. The sample lists roughly 82,000 clones; roughly 90% were seen once. The sequenced material came from Tregs sorted from blood. The receptor source for this set is a human donor in good health.

A single count supports this clone. The rearrangement joins TRBV18 to TRBJ1-6; TRBD1 is a possible D gene (6 bases). CDR3 size: 16 residues. V was pared by 5 bases and J by 7 bases, with 18 bases between. Germline CDR1 KGHSH, CDR2 LQKENI. The DNA for the CDR3 is TGTGCCAGCTCAGAAGTACCGGGACAAAAAAATTCACCCCTCCACTTT. As protein: CASSEVPGQKNSPLHF.

The chain is built from TRBV19 and TRBJ1-1; D is undetermined. CDR1 is LNHDA, CDR2 SQIVND, per germline (reference sequence). Trimming removed 1 base from V and 3 bases from J, with 12 bases in between. The CDR3 loop spans 15 amino acids. The CDR3 loop reads CASSIGAAGYTEAFF. Here the CDR3 DNA reads TGTGCCAGTAGTATAGGGGCGGCGGGGTACACTGAAGCTTTCTTT.

The J gene is TRBJ2-1, the V gene TRBV5-1; 8 bases match TRBD2. The CDR3 is made up of 19 amino acids. Trimming at V came to 0 bases and at J to 0 bases, leaving 11 bases not matched to a gene. CDR1 is SGHRS and CDR2 is YFSETQ in the germline V gene. The CDR3 sequence: CASSLASWLAGSSYNEQFF. The CDR3 nucleotides read TGCGCCAGCAGCTTGGCTTCTTGGCTAGCGGGTAGCTCCTACAATGAGCAGTTCTTC.

The rearrangement links TRBV9 to TRBJ2-3; D possibly corresponds to TRBD2 (5 bases). Looked up from germline, CDR1 is SGDLS and CDR2 is YYNGEE. This CDR3 spans 15 amino acids. V lost 0 bases to trimming and J lost 1 base, with 9 bases between them. CDR3 DNA sequence: TGTGCCAGCAGCGTAGGAGGGCGGGGCACAGATACGCAGTATTTT. It specifies CASSVGGRGTDTQYF.

This rearrangement joins TRBV11-2 to TRBJ2-2; TRBD1 might be the D (6 bases). V dropped 5 bases and J dropped 6 bases, with 16 bases sitting between them. Germline assignment: CDR1 SGHAT and CDR2 FQNNGV. The CDR3 loop spans 15 amino acids. The CDR3 DNA is TGTGCCAGCAGCCTCAACAGGGTTTTATCCGGGGAGCTGTTTTTT. The encoded protein is CASSLNRVLSGELFF.

Written as DNA, the CDR3 is TGTGCCAGCAGCTTAAGAACTAGCACAGAGACCCAGTACTTC. Protein product: CASSLRTSTETQYF. V gene TRBV2 combines with J gene TRBJ2-5, with a possible D match to TRBD2 (6 bases). V was shortened by 6 bases and J by 4 bases, with 15 bases between the two germline ends. CDR1 is SNHLY and CDR2 is FYNNEI in the germline V gene. The CDR3 sequence is 14 residues long.

The rearrangement joins TRBV5-1 to TRBJ2-2; D possibly corresponds to TRBD2 (6 bases). This CDR3 region has 17 residues. V gave up 1 base and J gave up 0 bases, with 13 bases separating them. Germline lookup yields CDR1 SGHRS and CDR2 YFSETQ. As DNA, the CDR3 is TGCGCCAGCAGCTTGTCACTAGCCGTCGCGAACACCGGGGAGCTGTTTTTT. It specifies CASSLSLAVANTGELFF.